The clone carrying this T cell receptor beta chain was seen once. Its antigen is still unknown. CDR1 and CDR2 (germline): SGHRS, YFSETQ. The CDR3 totals 14 residues. The V and J ends lost 4 bases and 3 bases, in that order; junction bases with no gene match: 6. Sequencing relied on immunoSEQ assay v3.0, run at survey level. Using immunoSEQ multiplex PCR, the repertoire was profiled, and TCRdb retains in-frame clones only, with some absent. The sample records 30,000 to 50,000 clones, more than 70% being singletons. The data originate from a study of long-term antiretroviral therapy in people with HIV. Across the whole study: The 2015 immediate-ART recommendation was preceded by the earliest samples by about a decade.

Regarding the study as a whole: The data indicate that diversity increased after ART but remained below transplant donor controls. Unavailable data included ART adherence, viral resistance and therapy changes (switches in treatment).

The sequence was obtained from a woman aged 50 to 65 with HIV. V and J are TRBV5-1 and TRBJ2-5; TRBD1 matches at 7 bases. Sequenced material: unsorted PBMCs, taken 3.1 years after starting antiretroviral therapy. CDR3 sequence: CASSVNTGEETQYF. The CDR3 DNA sequence: TGCGCCAGCAGCGTCAATACAGGGGAAGAGACCCAGTACTTC.